Included here is one T cell receptor beta chain sequence, with context. The record originates from a study of blood T cell repertoires in COVID-19. Across the study: The origin of the acute and convalescent COVID-19 samples was the United States, Italy and Spain.

The CDR3 is made up of 16 amino acids. The germline gives CDR1 SGHRS, CDR2 YFSETQ. V was clipped by 1 base and J by 7 bases; unmatched bases: 10. Only in-frame clones appear in the TCRdb table, and some are missing; sequencing was by immunoSEQ multiplex PCR. Here the sample spans almost 50,000 clones, about 71% being singletons. The receptor's source is a woman in her seventies with acute or convalescent COVID-19. Material for sequencing was peripheral blood. The V and J genes are TRBV5-1 and TRBJ2-1, with TRBD2 matching over 8 bases. CDR3 residues: CASSLSLSGGPNEQFF. CDR3 sequence (DNA): TGCGCCAGCAGCTTGTCTCTATCGGGAGGGCCTAATGAGCAGTTCTTC.